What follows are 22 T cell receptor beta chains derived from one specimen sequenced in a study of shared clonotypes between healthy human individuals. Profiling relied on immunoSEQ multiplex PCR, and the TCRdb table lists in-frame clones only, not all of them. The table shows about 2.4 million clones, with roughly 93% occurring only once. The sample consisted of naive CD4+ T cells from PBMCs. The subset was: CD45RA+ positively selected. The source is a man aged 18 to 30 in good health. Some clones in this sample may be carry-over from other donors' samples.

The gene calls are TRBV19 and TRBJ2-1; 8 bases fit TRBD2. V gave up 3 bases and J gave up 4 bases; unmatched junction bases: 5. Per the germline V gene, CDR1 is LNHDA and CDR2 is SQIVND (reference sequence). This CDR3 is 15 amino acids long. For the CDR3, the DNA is TGTGCCAGTAGTATCGGACTAGCCATTTACAATGAGCAGTTCTTC. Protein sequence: CASSIGLAIYNEQFF.

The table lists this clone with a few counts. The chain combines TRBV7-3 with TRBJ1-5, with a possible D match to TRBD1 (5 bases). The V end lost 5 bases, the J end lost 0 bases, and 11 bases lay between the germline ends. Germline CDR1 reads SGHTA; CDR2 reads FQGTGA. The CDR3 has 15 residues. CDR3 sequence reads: CASSPTGGSNQPQHF. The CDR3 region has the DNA TGTGCCAGCAGCCCCACAGGAGGTAGCAATCAGCCCCAGCATTTT.

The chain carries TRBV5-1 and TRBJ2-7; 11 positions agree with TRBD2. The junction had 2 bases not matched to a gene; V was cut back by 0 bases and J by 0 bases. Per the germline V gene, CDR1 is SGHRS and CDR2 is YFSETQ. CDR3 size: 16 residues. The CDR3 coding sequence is TGCGCCAGCAGCTTGGGTACTAGCGGGGGCTCCTACGAGCAGTACTTC. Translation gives CASSLGTSGGSYEQYF.

The CDR3 DNA sequence: TGTGCCAGCACCCGTGGTTTCGGGAGCTCCTACAATGAGCAGTTCTTC. Protein product: CASTRGFGSSYNEQFF. The chain links TRBV7-9 to TRBJ2-1, with D perhaps matching TRBD2 (6 bases). Germline assignment: CDR1 SEHNR and CDR2 FQNEAQ (reference sequence). Between the trimmed V and J ends, which lost 7 bases and 0 bases, there was a span of 16 bases. This CDR3 has 16 amino acids.

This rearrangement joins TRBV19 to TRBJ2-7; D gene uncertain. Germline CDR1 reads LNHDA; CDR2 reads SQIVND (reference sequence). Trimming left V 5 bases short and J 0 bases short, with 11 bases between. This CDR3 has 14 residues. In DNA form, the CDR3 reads TGTGCCAGTAGTGACACCATTAGCTCCTACGAGCAGTACTTC. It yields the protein CASSDTISSYEQYF.

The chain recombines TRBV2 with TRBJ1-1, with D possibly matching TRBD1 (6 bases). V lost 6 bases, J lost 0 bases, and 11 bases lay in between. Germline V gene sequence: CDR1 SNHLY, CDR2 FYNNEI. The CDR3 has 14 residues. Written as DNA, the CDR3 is TGTGCCAGCAGGGTCGGACAGATGAACACTGAAGCTTTCTTT. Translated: CASRVGQMNTEAFF.

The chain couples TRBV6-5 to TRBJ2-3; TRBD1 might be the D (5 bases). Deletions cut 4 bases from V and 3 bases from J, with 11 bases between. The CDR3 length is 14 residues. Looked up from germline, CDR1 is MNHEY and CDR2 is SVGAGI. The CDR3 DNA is TGTGCCAGCAGTTCCCAGACAGCAACAGATACGCAGTATTTT. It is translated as CASSSQTATDTQYF.

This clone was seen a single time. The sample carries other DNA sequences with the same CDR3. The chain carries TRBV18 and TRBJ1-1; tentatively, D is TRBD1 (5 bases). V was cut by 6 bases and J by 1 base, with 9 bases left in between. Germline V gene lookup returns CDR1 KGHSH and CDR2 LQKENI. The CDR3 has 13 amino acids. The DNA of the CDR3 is TGTGCCAGCTCTCCCGGGGGGAACACTGAAGCTTTCTTT. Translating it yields CASSPGGNTEAFF.

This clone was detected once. The CDR3 coding sequence is TGTGCCAGCAGCTTGGGCCTTGGCGCCGATACGCAGTATTTT. Its translation is CASSLGLGADTQYF. The chain recombines TRBV5-4 with TRBJ2-3; no firm D call. The V gene lost 0 bases and the J gene lost 6 bases, with 11 bases spanning the gap. Looked up from germline, CDR1 is SGHNT and CDR2 is YYREEE (reference sequence). CDR3 length equals 14 residues.

CDR3: CASSLGSQQATQYF. The CDR3 region has the DNA TGTGCCAGCAGCTTAGGATCCCAGCAGGCGACCCAGTACTTC. The chain carries TRBV11-2 and TRBJ2-5; no clear D. Trimming removed 1 base at V and 7 bases at J, with 13 bases between. The length of the CDR3 is 14 residues. Germline V CDR1 and CDR2: SGHAT, FQNNGV.

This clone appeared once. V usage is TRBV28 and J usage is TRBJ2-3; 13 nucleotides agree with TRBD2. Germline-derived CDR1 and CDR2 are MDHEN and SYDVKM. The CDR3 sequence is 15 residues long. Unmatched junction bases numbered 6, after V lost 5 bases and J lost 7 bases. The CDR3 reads CASSPVGLAGNTQYF. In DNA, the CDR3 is TGTGCCAGCAGTCCCGTGGGACTAGCGGGAAATACGCAGTATTTT.

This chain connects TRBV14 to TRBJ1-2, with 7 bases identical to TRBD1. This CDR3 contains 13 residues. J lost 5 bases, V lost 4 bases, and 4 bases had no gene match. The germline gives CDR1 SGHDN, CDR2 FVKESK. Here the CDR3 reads CASSPARGYGYTF. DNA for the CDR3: TGTGCCAGCAGCCCTGCCAGGGGGTATGGCTACACCTTC.

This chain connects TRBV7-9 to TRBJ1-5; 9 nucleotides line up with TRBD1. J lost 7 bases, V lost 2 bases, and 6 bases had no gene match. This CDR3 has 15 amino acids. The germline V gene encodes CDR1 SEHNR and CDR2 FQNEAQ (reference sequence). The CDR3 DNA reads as TGTGCCAGCAGCTTATCAACAGGGGGCGGGCAGCCCCAGCATTTT. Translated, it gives CASSLSTGGGQPQHF.

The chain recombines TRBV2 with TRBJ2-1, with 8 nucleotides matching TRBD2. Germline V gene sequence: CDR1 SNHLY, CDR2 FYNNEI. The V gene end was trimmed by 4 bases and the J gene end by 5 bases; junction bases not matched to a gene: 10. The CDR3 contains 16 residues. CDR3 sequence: CASSVLRTSINNEQFF. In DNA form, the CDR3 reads TGTGCCAGCAGTGTTCTCCGGACTAGCATCAACAATGAGCAGTTCTTC.

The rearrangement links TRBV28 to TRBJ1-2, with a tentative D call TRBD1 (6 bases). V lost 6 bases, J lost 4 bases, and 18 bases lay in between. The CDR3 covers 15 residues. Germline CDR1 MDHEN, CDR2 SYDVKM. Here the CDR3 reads CASSPGHPTVYGYTF. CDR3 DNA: TGTGCCAGCAGCCCGGGACACCCAACCGTCTATGGCTACACCTTC.

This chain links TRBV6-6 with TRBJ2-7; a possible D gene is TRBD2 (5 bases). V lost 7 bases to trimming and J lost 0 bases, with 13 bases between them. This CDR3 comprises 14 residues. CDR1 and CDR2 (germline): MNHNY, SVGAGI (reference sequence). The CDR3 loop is CASTSGFPSYEQYF. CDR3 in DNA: TGTGCCAGCACCTCGGGGTTCCCCTCCTACGAGCAGTACTTC.

The CDR3 DNA follows: TGTGCCAGCAGTACCACTCCCGGGACTAGCGGGAGATTTCCCTACAATGAGCAGTTCTTC. Its protein is CASSTTPGTSGRFPYNEQFF. The chain employs TRBV2 and TRBJ2-1; 14 nucleotides line up with TRBD2. Germline trimming cut 5 bases from V and 2 bases from J; bases unmatched to any gene: 14. The CDR3 is 20 amino acids. Germline values: CDR1 SNHLY, CDR2 FYNNEI.

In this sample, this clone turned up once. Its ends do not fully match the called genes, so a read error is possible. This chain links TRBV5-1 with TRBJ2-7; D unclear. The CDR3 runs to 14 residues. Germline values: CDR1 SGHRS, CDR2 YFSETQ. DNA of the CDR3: TGCGCCAGCAGCTTGGATCCGGGCCCGTACGAGCCGTACTTC. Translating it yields CASSLDPGPYEPYF.

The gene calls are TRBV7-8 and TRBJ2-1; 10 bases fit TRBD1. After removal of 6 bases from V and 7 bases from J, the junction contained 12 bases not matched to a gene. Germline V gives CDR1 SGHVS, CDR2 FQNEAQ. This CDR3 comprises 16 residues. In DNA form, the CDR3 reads TGTGCCAGCAGTACTCCGGGTTGGACAGGGGGGAATGAGCAGTTCTTC. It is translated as CASSTPGWTGGNEQFF.

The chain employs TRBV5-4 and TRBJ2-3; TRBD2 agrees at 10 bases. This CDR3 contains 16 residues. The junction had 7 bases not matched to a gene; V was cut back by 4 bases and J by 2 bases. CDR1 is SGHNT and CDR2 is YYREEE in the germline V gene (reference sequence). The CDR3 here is CASSLLLAGVTDTQYF. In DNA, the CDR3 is TGTGCCAGCAGCCTCCTCCTAGCGGGAGTCACAGATACGCAGTATTTT.

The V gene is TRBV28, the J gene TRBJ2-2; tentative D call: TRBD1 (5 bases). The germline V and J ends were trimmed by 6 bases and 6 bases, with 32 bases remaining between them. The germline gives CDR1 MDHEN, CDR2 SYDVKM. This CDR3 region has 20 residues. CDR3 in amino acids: CASRMQGILEFRSLSGELFF. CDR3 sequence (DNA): TGTGCCAGCAGGATGCAGGGTATTTTAGAATTCCGGAGCCTGTCCGGGGAGCTGTTTTTT. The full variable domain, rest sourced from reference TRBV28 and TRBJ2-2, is DVKVTQSSRYLVKRTGEKVFLECVQDMDHENMFWYRQDPGLGLRLIYFSYDVKMKEKGDIPEGYSVSREKKERFSLILESASTNQTSMYLCASRMQGILEFRSLSGELFFGEGSRLTVL.

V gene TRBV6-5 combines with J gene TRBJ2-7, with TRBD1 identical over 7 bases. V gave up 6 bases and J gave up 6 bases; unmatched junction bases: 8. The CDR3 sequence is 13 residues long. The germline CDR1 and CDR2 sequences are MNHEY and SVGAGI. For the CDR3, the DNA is TGTGCCAGCAGGGTTGACAGGGTACGCGAGCAGTACTTC. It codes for CASRVDRVREQYF.